What follows are 30 T cell receptor beta chains derived from one specimen sequenced in a study of T-cell memory formation after mild COVID-19. TCRdb reprocessed the 5' RACE reads with MiXCR, giving one entry per CDR3 protein. This sample has about 100,000 distinct CDR3 sequences, with around 10% found just once. Material for sequencing was PBMCs or a T cell subset sorted from them (not recorded which). The receptors stem from a young man who had mild COVID-19 (a few samples of this study predate the infection). Cell type and time point are not known.

The rearrangement uses TRBV7-8 and TRBJ2-3, with D perhaps matching TRBD1 (6 bases). The CDR3 runs to 17 residues. V was cut by 4 bases and J by 1 base, with 18 bases left in between. Germline loops: CDR1 SGHVS, CDR2 FQNEAQ. The CDR3 DNA reads TGTGCCAGCAGCTCGCGGACAGCCTACCGGGGCACAGATACGCAGTATTTT. Encoded protein: CASSSRTAYRGTDTQYF.

This clonotype showed up many times. The CDR3 sequence: CASSLDPGQKGETQYF. The CDR3 nucleotides are TGCGCCAGCAGCTTGGATCCCGGCCAGAAGGGAGAGACCCAGTACTTC. This chain links TRBV5-1 with TRBJ2-5; D gene uncertain. V lost 0 bases and J 4 bases, leaving 16 bases between the germline ends. Germline assignment: CDR1 SGHRS and CDR2 YFSETQ. The CDR3 is 16 amino acids.

This chain uses TRBV7-3 with TRBJ2-5, with no clear D. The CDR3 contains 15 residues. V lost 1 base to trimming and J lost 3 bases, with 12 bases between them. The germline V gene encodes CDR1 SGHTA and CDR2 FQGTGA. CDR3 sequence reads: CASSLSRVYKETQYF. The CDR3 DNA sequence: TGTGCCAGCAGCTTAAGCCGGGTTTATAAAGAGACCCAGTACTTC.

In its sample, this clonotype was seen many times. V is TRBV6-4 and J is TRBJ2-2, with a weak D call TRBD1 (5 bases). Germline CDR1 and CDR2: MRHNA and SNTAGT. The CDR3 sequence is 16 residues long. The germline V and J ends were trimmed by 4 bases and 4 bases, with 16 bases remaining between them. CDR3 protein: CASSVSTQGGTGELFF. In DNA, the CDR3 is TGTGCCAGCAGTGTATCCACCCAGGGCGGCACCGGGGAGCTGTTTTTT.

The chain is built from TRBV7-8 and TRBJ2-1; unclear D gene. The CDR3 runs to 12 residues. Germline CDR1 SGHVS, CDR2 FQNEAQ. Trimming stripped 5 bases from V and 8 bases from J, with 10 bases between. Written as DNA, the CDR3 is TGTGCCAGCAGCCCGGTTCAGTATGAGCAGTTCTTC. Its protein product is CASSPVQYEQFF.

This clonotype was counted only a few times. The rearrangement links TRBV7-9 to TRBJ1-2, with 7 positions matching TRBD1. The V and J ends lost 5 bases and 0 bases, in that order; junction bases with no gene match: 9. The CDR3 covers 16 residues. CDR1 and CDR2 from the germline V gene are SEHNR and FQNEAQ (reference sequence). This chain's CDR3 is CASSPKTGLANYGYTF. CDR3 DNA: TGTGCCAGCAGCCCAAAGACAGGGTTAGCTAACTATGGCTACACCTTC. The variable domain in full, completed from reference TRBV7-9 and TRBJ1-2, reads DTGVSQNPRHKITKRGQNVTFRCDPISEHNRLYWYRQTLGQGPEFLTYFQNEAQLEKSRLLSDRFSAERPKGSFSTLEIQRTEQGDSAMYLCASSPKTGLANYGYTFGSGTRLTVV.

This clonotype was seen only a few times. The V call is TRBV24-1, the J call TRBJ2-1; 11 nucleotides align to TRBD1. The CDR3 sequence is 16 residues long. From germline, CDR1 is KGHDR and CDR2 SFDVKD. V shed 4 bases and J 2 bases; nucleotides not matched to a gene: 3. The CDR3 sequence is CATSDRDRGAYNEQFF. In nucleotides, the CDR3 is TGTGCCACCAGTGACCGGGACAGGGGGGCCTACAATGAGCAGTTCTTC.

The chain employs TRBV4-3 and TRBJ2-4; TRBD2 is a possible D gene (5 bases). Germline CDR1 LGHNA, CDR2 YSLEER. The CDR3 covers 16 residues. V lost 2 bases to trimming and J lost 0 bases, with 11 bases between them. The CDR3 is CASSQRTGLAKNIQYF. CDR3 sequence (DNA): TGCGCCAGCAGCCAAAGGACGGGGTTAGCCAAAAACATTCAGTACTTC.

The genes are TRBV6-2 or TRBV6-3 and TRBJ1-5; D gene uncertain. V was shortened by 8 bases and J by 9 bases, with 20 bases between the two germline ends. The CDR3 has 14 residues. The V gene's germline CDR1 is MNHEY and CDR2 SVGEGT. The CDR3 is CASRQTHSRWPQHF. The CDR3 bases are TGTGCCAGCCGTCAGACCCATTCTAGATGGCCCCAGCATTTT.

The chain has TRBV7-9 and TRBJ2-1; TRBD1 matches 8 bases. V dropped 5 bases and J dropped 8; count of bases not matched to a gene: 14. Per germline, CDR1 SEHNR and CDR2 FQNEAQ (reference sequence). The CDR3 is 16 amino acids. The CDR3 DNA reads TGTGCCAGCAGCCCCCCCCGGACAGGGTATCGGGATGAGCAGTTCTTC. Its protein is CASSPPRTGYRDEQFF.

The chain combines TRBV6-2 or TRBV6-3 with TRBJ2-5; no reliable D call. In germline, CDR1 is MNHEY, CDR2 SVGEGT. The V gene lost 2 bases and the J gene lost 3 bases, with 4 bases spanning the gap. This CDR3 spans 12 amino acids. This CDR3 reads CASSYTEETQYF. CDR3 nucleotide sequence: TGTGCCAGCAGTTACACGGAAGAGACCCAGTACTTC.

This clonotype showed up just a few times. The chain combines TRBV5-5 with TRBJ2-7; no firm D call. V lost 3 bases and J lost 0, with 10 bases in between. CDR1 is SGHKS, CDR2 YYEKEE, per germline (reference sequence). CDR3 length equals 14 residues. This CDR3 is CASSSAVSSYEQYF. As DNA, the CDR3 is TGTGCCAGCAGCTCTGCCGTTAGCTCCTACGAGCAGTACTTC.

The chain has TRBV7-2 and TRBJ2-5, with D perhaps matching TRBD1 or TRBD2 (5 bases each). This CDR3 has 14 amino acids. Germline V gene data show CDR1 as SGHTA and CDR2 as FQGNSA. Trimming pared 3 bases from V and 2 bases from J, leaving 10 bases between. DNA of the CDR3: TGTGCCAGCAGCTTCCTTTGGGGGCAAGAGACCCAGTACTTC. It specifies CASSFLWGQETQYF.

The rearrangement uses TRBV7-6 and TRBJ2-7, with TRBD1 matching over 10 bases. The CDR3 is made up of 15 amino acids. CDR1 and CDR2 (germline): SGHVS, FNYEAQ. Trimming cost V 4 bases and J 6 bases; bases outside gene matches: 9. The CDR3, as DNA: TGTGCCAGCAGCTCTGGTCCGACAGGGGGCACCGAGCAGTACTTC. Protein product: CASSSGPTGGTEQYF.

This clonotype was picked up a small number of times. The chain carries TRBV7-9 and TRBJ2-1; TRBD2 agrees at 8 bases. With 2 bases clipped from V and 7 bases from J, the junction kept 10 bases outside the gene matches. Germline values: CDR1 SEHNR, CDR2 FQNEAQ (reference sequence). The CDR3 runs to 16 residues. The CDR3 DNA reads as TGTGCCAGCAGCTTATACTCGGGGGGGCCCGGGAATGAGCAGTTCTTC. It translates to CASSLYSGGPGNEQFF.

This chain connects TRBV5-4 to TRBJ1-1, with a weak D call TRBD1 (5 bases). This CDR3 region has 12 residues. Trimming took 3 bases from V and 7 from J, leaving 10 bases between them. The germline V gene encodes CDR1 SGHNT and CDR2 YYREEE (reference sequence). The CDR3 loop is CASSWGPNEAFF. CDR3 nucleotides: TGTGCCAGCAGCTGGGGACCGAATGAAGCTTTCTTT.

This clonotype has just a few counts. The rearrangement links TRBV7-9 to TRBJ2-1, with 7 bases that match TRBD2. V lost 5 bases to trimming and J lost 0 bases; unmatched junction nucleotides: 13. This CDR3 comprises 18 residues. The germline gives CDR1 SEHNR, CDR2 FQNEAQ (reference sequence). The CDR3 bases are TGTGCCAGCAGCGGGCTCGCCCTACGGGAGGTCTCCTACAATGAGCAGTTCTTC. Protein sequence: CASSGLALREVSYNEQFF. The whole variable domain, remainder taken from reference TRBV7-9 and TRBJ2-1, is DTGVSQNPRHKITKRGQNVTFRCDPISEHNRLYWYRQTLGQGPEFLTYFQNEAQLEKSRLLSDRFSAERPKGSFSTLEIQRTEQGDSAMYLCASSGLALREVSYNEQFFGPGTRLTVL.

This clonotype was seen only a few times. The chain recombines TRBV5-4 with TRBJ1-4; 8 nucleotides line up with TRBD1. V gave up 4 bases and J gave up 8 bases; unmatched junction bases: 10. CDR3 size: 15 residues. Germline V CDR1 and CDR2: SGHNT, YYREEE (reference sequence). The CDR3 spells CASSTSGGALEKLFF. The CDR3 DNA follows: TGTGCCAGCAGCACCTCAGGGGGCGCCTTAGAAAAACTGTTTTTT.

This clonotype was seen a few times. This chain joins TRBV5-1 and TRBJ2-7; 7 positions match TRBD1. Germline V gene lookup returns CDR1 SGHRS and CDR2 YFSETQ. V shed 7 bases, J shed 4 bases, and the junction held 14 bases outside the gene matches. The CDR3 has 15 amino acids. The CDR3 DNA is TGCGCCAGCCGCGACAGGGACAATGGGCATTACGAGCAGTACTTC. This translates into CASRDRDNGHYEQYF.

This clonotype has more than one count but fewer than ten. The chain employs TRBV25-1 and TRBJ2-1; either TRBD1 or TRBD2 may fit D (7 bases each). V lost 11 bases, J lost 3 bases, and 14 bases lay in between. The germline CDR1 and CDR2 sequences are MGHDK and SYGVNS. This CDR3 contains 13 residues. This chain's CDR3 is CACQGEGYNEQFF. Written as DNA, the CDR3 is TGTGCCTGTCAGGGGGAGGGCTACAATGAGCAGTTCTTC.

The chain links TRBV16 to TRBJ2-3, with a weak D call TRBD1 (5 bases). CDR1 and CDR2 (germline): KGHSY, FQNENV. The CDR3 runs 16 residues. V dropped 0 bases and J dropped 1 base, with 11 bases sitting between them. CDR3 coding DNA: TGTGCCAGCAGCCAATCAGCAGGGCGCCGCACAGATACGCAGTATTTT. It is translated as CASSQSAGRRTDTQYF.

This clonotype has a handful of counts. The chain is built from TRBV5-1 and TRBJ2-3; 7 bases align to TRBD2. This CDR3 is built from 17 residues. The trim removed 0 bases at V and 6 bases at J, leaving 13 bases unmatched. Germline V lookup: CDR1 SGHRS, CDR2 YFSETQ. The CDR3 coding sequence is TGCGCCAGCAGCTTGGCCAGGAGCGGGGAGGAGTGGGATACGCAGTATTTT. The encoded protein is CASSLARSGEEWDTQYF.

This clonotype was detected ten times or more. V and J are TRBV7-6 and TRBJ1-5, with D hard to call. This CDR3 region has 13 residues. The germline gives CDR1 SGHVS, CDR2 FNYEAQ. Trimming removed 1 base from V and 6 bases from J, with 7 bases in between. CDR3 protein: CASSLGAGQPQHF. The CDR3 nucleotides are TGTGCCAGCAGCTTAGGTGCGGGTCAGCCCCAGCATTTT.

The chain links TRBV2 to TRBJ1-1, with D possibly matching TRBD1 (5 bases). Trimming left V 8 bases short and J 5 bases short, with 21 bases between. Germline V lookup: CDR1 SNHLY, CDR2 FYNNEI. CDR3 length: 15 amino acids. The CDR3 protein is CASLGYTGPGTEAFF. The DNA for the CDR3 is TGTGCCAGCTTGGGATATACAGGTCCGGGTACTGAAGCTTTCTTT.

The sample holds a few counts of this clonotype. V is TRBV7-9 and J is TRBJ2-3, with 7 positions matching TRBD2. Trimming cost V 4 bases and J 6 bases; bases outside gene matches: 10. The CDR3 length is 15 residues. Germline V gene data show CDR1 as SEHNR and CDR2 as FQNEAQ (reference sequence). The CDR3 DNA is TGTGCCAGCAGCTCCCGGGCTAGCGGAAGGGATACGCAGTATTTT. This sequence encodes CASSSRASGRDTQYF.

CDR3 DNA sequence: TGTGCCAGCAGTCCCAGGGGTTGGGCAGAGCAGTTCTTC. Protein sequence: CASSPRGWAEQFF. The V call is TRBV27, the J call TRBJ2-1, with D possibly being TRBD1 (6 bases). The germline V gene has CDR1 MNHEY and CDR2 SMNVEV (reference sequence). V was clipped by 5 bases and J by 10 bases, with 15 bases between them. The length of the CDR3 is 13 residues.

The J gene is TRBJ2-1, the V gene TRBV10-3, with TRBD1 identical over 11 bases. V shed 9 bases, J shed 9 bases, and the junction held 10 bases outside the gene matches. Germline V gene sequence: CDR1 ENHRY, CDR2 SYGVKD. This CDR3 has 14 residues. CDR3 coding DNA: TGTGCCATTTCGGACAGGGGGCTTGAAAGTGAGCAGTTCTTC. Translating gives CAISDRGLESEQFF.

The J gene is TRBJ2-3, the V gene TRBV27, with D perhaps TRBD2 (6 bases). The CDR3 has 13 amino acids. V lost 6 bases to trimming and J lost 6 bases, with 13 bases between them. The germline gives CDR1 MNHEY, CDR2 SMNVEV (reference sequence). In DNA form, the CDR3 reads TGTGCCAGCAGAATAGGACTATCGGATACGCAGTATTTT. The encoded protein is CASRIGLSDTQYF.

The V gene is TRBV7-9, the J gene TRBJ2-7; D ambiguous. The CDR3 runs to 12 residues. Trimming pared 5 bases from V and 2 bases from J, leaving 7 bases between. The germline CDR1 and CDR2 sequences are SEHNR and FQNEAQ (reference sequence). DNA of the CDR3: TGTGCCAGCAGCATCGGCCCCTACGAGCAGTACGTC. It encodes CASSIGPYEQYV.

V and J are TRBV4-1 and TRBJ2-7; D perhaps matches TRBD1 (6 bases). V lost 4 bases and J 2 bases, leaving 12 bases between the germline ends. Germline CDR1 MGHRA, CDR2 YSYEKL. The CDR3 has 14 amino acids. CDR3 DNA: TGCGCCAGCAGCCCCGGGACATTCACCTACGAGCAGTACTTC. It yields the protein CASSPGTFTYEQYF.